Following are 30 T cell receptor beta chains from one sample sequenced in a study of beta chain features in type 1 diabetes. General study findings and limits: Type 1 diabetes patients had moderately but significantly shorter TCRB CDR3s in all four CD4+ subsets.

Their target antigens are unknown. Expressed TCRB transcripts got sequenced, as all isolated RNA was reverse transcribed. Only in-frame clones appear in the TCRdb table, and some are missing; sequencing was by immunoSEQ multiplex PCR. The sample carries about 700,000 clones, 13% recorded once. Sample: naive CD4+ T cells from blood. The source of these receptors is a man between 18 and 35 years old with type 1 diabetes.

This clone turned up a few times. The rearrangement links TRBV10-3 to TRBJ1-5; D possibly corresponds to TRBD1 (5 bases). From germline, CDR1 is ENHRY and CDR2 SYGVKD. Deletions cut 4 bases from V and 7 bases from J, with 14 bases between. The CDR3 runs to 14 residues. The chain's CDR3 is CAISGDPGRQPQHF. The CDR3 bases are TGTGCCATCAGTGGTGACCCGGGGCGGCAGCCCCAGCATTTT.

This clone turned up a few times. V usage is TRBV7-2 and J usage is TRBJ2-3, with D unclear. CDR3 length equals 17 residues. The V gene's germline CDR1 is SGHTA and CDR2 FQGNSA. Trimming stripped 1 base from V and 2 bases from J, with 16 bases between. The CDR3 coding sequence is TGTGCCAGCAGCTTAGTGCGTACAATTGGAGACACAGATACGCAGTATTTT. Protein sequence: CASSLVRTIGDTDTQYF.

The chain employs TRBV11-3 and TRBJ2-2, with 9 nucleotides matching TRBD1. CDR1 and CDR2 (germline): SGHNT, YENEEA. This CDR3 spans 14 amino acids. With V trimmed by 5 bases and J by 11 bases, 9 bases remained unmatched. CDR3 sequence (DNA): TGTGCCAGCAGCCCTGGGACAGGGTATACCGAGCTGTTTTTT. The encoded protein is CASSPGTGYTELFF.

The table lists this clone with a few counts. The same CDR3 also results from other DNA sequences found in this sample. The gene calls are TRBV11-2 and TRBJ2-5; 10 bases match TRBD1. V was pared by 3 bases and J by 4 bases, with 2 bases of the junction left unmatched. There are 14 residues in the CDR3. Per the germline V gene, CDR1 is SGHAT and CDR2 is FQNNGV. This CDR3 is CASSFRDRGETQYF. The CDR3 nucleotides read TGTGCCAGCAGCTTCCGGGACAGGGGAGAGACCCAGTACTTC.

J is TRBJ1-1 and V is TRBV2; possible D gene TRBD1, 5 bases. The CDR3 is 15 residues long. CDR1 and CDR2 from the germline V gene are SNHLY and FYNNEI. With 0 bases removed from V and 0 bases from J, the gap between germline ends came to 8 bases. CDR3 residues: CASSEADNMNTEAFF. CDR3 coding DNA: TGTGCCAGCAGTGAAGCGGACAATATGAACACTGAAGCTTTCTTT.

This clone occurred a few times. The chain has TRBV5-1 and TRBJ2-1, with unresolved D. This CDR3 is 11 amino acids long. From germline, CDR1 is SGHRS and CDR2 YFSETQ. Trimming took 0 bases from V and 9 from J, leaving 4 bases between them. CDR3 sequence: CASSLAGEQFF. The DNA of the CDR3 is TGCGCCAGCAGCTTGGCGGGTGAGCAGTTCTTC. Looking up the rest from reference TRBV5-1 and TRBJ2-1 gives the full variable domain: KAGVTQTPRYLIKTRGQQVTLSCSPISGHRSVSWYQQTPGQGLQFLFEYFSETQRNKGNFPGRFSGRQFSNSRSEMNVSTLELGDSALYLCASSLAGEQFFGPGTRLTVL.

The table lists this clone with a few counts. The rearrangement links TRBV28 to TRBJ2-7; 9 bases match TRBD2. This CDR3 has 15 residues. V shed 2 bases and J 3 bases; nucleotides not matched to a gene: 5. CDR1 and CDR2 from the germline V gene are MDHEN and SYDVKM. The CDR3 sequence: CASSLSGGLSYEQYF. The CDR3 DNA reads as TGTGCCAGCAGTTTAAGCGGGGGGTTAAGCTACGAGCAGTACTTC.

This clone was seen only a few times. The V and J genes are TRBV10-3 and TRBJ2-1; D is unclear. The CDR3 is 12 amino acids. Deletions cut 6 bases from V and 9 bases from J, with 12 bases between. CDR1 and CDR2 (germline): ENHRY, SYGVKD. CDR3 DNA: TGTGCCATCAGAAGAGCCCAGGCTGAGCAGTTCTTC. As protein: CAIRRAQAEQFF.

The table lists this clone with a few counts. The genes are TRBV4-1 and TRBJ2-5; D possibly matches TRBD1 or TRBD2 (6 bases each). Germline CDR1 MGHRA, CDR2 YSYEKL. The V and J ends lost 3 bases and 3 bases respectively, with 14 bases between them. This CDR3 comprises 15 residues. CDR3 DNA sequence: TGCGCCAGCAGCCAGCTTAAGGGGGGAGAAGAGACCCAGTACTTC. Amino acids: CASSQLKGGEETQYF.

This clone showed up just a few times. CDR3 amino acids: CASSEVGHYEQYF. The CDR3 bases are TGTGCCAGCAGTGAGGTGGGCCACTACGAGCAGTACTTC. V is TRBV6-1 and J is TRBJ2-7; D unclear. This CDR3 contains 13 residues. Trimming took 3 bases from V and 3 from J, leaving 9 bases between them. The V gene's germline CDR1 is MNHNS and CDR2 SASEGT.

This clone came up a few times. CDR3 residues: CASSEGGNVADSFF. In DNA, the CDR3 is TGTGCCAGCAGTGAAGGGGGGAACGTGGCAGATTCGTTCTTC. This rearrangement joins TRBV6-1 to TRBJ2-1; D could derive from TRBD1 or TRBD2 (5 bases each). This CDR3 has 14 residues. Trimming left V 1 base short and J 15 bases short, with 19 bases between. The V gene's germline CDR1 is MNHNS and CDR2 SASEGT.

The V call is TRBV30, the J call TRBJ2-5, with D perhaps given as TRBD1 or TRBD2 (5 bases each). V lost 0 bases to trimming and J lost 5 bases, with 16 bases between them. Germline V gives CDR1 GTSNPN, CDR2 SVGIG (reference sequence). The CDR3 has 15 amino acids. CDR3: CAWSVRAAWGETQYF. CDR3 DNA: TGTGCCTGGAGTGTACGGGCCGCCTGGGGGGAGACCCAGTACTTC.

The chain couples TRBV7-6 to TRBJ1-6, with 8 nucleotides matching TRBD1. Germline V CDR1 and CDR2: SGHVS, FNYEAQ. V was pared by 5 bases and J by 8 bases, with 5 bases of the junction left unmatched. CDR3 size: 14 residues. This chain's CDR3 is CASSRTGIDSPLHF. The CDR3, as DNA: TGTGCCAGCAGCAGGACAGGGATCGATTCACCCCTCCACTTT.

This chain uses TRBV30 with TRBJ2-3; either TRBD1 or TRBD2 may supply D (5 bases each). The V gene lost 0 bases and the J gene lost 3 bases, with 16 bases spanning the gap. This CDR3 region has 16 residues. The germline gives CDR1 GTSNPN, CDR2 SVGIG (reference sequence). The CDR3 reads CAWSVGTADGTDTQYF. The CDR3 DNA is TGTGCCTGGAGTGTAGGGACGGCTGACGGGACAGATACGCAGTATTTT.

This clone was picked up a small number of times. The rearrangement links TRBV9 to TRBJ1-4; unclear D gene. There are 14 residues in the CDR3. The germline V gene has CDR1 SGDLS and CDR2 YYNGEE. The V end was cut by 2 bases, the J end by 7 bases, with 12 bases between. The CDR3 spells CASSVKVDGEKLFF. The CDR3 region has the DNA TGTGCCAGCAGCGTTAAGGTTGATGGTGAAAAACTGTTTTTT.

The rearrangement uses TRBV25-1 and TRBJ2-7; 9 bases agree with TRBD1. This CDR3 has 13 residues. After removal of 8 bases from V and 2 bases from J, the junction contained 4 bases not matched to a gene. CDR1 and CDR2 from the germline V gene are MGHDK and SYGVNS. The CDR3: CASGTGTTYEQYF. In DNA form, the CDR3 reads TGTGCCAGCGGGACAGGGACTACCTACGAGCAGTACTTC.

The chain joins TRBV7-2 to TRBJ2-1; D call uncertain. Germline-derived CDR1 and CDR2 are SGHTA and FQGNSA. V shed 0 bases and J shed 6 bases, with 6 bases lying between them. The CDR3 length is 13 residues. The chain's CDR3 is CASSLAQANEQFF. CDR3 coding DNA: TGTGCCAGCAGCTTAGCACAAGCCAATGAGCAGTTCTTC.

The CDR3 region is CASSVGAGDTQYF. In DNA, the CDR3 is TGTGCCAGCAGCGTAGGGGCCGGCGATACGCAGTATTTT. This sequence joins TRBV9 and TRBJ2-3; D gene ambiguous. The CDR3 contains 13 residues. Trimming removed 0 bases at V and 6 bases at J, with 8 bases between. The germline V gene encodes CDR1 SGDLS and CDR2 YYNGEE.

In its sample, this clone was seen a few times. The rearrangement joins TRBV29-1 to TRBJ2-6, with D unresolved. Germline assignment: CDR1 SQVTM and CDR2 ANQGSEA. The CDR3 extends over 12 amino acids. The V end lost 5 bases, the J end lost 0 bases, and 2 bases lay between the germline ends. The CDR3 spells CSVSSGANVLTF. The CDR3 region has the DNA TGCAGCGTTTCCTCTGGGGCCAACGTCCTGACTTTC.

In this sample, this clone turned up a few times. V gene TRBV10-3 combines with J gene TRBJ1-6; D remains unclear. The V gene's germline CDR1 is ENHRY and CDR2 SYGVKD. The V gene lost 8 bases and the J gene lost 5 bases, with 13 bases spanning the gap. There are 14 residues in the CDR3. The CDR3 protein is CAISLDVDNSPLHF. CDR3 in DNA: TGTGCCATCTCGCTCGACGTGGATAATTCACCCCTCCACTTT.

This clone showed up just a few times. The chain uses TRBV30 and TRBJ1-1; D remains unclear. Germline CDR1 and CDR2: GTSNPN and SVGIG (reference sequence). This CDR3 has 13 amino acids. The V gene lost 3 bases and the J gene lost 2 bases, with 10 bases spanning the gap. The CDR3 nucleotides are TGTGCCTGGAGAGCGGGAGAAAACACTGAAGCTTTCTTT. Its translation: CAWRAGENTEAFF.

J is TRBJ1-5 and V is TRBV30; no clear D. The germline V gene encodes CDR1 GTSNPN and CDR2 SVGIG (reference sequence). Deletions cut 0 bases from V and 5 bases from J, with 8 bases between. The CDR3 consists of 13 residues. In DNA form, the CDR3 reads TGTGCCTGGAGTGTAGAGGGTCATCAGCCCCAGCATTTT. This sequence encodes CAWSVEGHQPQHF.

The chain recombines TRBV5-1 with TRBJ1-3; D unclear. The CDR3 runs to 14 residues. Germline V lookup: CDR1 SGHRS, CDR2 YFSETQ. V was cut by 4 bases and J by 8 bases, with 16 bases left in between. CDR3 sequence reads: CASSAGSNSDTIYF. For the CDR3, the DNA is TGCGCCAGCAGCGCGGGATCCAACTCCGACACCATATATTTT.

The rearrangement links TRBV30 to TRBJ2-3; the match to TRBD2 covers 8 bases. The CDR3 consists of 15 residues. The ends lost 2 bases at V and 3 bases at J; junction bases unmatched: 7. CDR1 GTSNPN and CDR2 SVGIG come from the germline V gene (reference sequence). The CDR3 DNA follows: TGTGCCTGGAGTTTGGGAAGCGGGGGAACAGATACGCAGTATTTT. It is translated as CAWSLGSGGTDTQYF.

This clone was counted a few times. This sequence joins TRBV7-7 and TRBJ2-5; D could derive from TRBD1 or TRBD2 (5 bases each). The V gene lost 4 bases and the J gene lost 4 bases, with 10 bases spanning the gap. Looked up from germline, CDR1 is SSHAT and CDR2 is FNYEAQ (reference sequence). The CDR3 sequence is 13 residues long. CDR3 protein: CASSSGGLETQYF. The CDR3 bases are TGTGCCAGCAGCTCTGGGGGTCTAGAGACCCAGTACTTC.

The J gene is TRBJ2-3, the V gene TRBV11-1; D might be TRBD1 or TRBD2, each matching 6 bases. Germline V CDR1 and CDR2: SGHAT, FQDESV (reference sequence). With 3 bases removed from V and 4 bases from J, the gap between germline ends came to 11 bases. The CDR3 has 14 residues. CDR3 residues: CASSFGGAADTQYF. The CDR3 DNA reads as TGTGCCAGCAGCTTCGGGGGCGCGGCAGATACGCAGTATTTT.

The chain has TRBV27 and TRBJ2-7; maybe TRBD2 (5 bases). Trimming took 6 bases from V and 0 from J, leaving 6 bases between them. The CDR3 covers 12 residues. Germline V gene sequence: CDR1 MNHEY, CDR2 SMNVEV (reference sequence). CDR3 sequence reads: CASSGDSYEQYF. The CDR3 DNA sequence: TGTGCCAGCAGCGGGGACTCCTACGAGCAGTACTTC.

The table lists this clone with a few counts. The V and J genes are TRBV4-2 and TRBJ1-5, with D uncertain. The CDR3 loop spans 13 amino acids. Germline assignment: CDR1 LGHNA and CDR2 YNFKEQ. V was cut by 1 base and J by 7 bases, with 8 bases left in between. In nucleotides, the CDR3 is TGTGCCAGCAGCCAAGTGAGGGCCCAGCCCCAGCATTTT. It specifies CASSQVRAQPQHF.

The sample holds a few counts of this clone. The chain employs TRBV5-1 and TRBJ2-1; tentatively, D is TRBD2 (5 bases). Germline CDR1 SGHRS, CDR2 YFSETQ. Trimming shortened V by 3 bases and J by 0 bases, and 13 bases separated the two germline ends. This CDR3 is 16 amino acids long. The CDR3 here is CASSYSSRSSYNEQFF. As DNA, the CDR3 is TGCGCCAGCAGCTACTCTAGCAGGAGCTCCTACAATGAGCAGTTCTTC.

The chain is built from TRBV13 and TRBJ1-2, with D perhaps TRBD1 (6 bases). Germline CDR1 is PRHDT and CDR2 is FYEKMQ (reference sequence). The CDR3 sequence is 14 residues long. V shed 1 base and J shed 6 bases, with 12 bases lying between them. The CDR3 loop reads CASSLVTGINGYTF. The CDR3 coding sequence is TGTGCCAGCAGCTTAGTTACAGGGATAAATGGCTACACCTTC. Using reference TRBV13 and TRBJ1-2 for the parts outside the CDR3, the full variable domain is AAGVIQSPRHLIKEKRETATLKCYPIPRHDTVYWYQQGPGQDPQFLISFYEKMQSDKGSIPDRFSAQQFSDYHSELNMSSLELGDSALYFCASSLVTGINGYTFGSGTRLTVV.